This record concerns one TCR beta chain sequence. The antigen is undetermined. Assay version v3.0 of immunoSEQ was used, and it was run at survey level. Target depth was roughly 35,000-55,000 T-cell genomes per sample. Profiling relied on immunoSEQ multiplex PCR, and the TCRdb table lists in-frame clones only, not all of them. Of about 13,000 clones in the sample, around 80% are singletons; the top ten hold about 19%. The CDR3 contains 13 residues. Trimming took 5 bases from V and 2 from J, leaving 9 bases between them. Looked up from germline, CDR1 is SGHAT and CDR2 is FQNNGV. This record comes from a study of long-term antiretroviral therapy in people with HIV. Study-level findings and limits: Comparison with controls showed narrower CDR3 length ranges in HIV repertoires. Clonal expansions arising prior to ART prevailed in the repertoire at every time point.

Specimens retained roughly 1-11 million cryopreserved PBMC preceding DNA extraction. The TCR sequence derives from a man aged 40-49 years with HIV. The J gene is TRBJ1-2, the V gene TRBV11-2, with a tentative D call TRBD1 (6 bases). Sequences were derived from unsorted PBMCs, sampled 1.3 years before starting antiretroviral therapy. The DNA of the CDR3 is TGTGCCAGCAGCCCCGACAGGAACTATGGCTACACCTTC. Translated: CASSPDRNYGYTF.